This T cell receptor beta chain was recorded in a study of circulating CD8 cells and anti-PD-1 response in melanoma (dated by TCRdb to 2018 to 2021). For context, the study as a whole: Patients received nivolumab intravenously at 3 mg/kg every 2 weeks. The TCR repertoire analysis covered 11 melanoma patients: 7 non-responders and 4 responders. Patients with complete or partial responses were classified as responders; those with stable or progressive disease (RECIST v1.1) as non-responders. On on-treatment samples, PD-1 was detected using a biotinylated anti-human IgG4 antibody. Of the 13 patients in the melanoma cohort, seven received anti-PD-1 as first-line therapy and six had prior targeted therapy or immunotherapy. On the study overall, not on this receptor specifically: Only baseline and M1 samples, drawn from a small cohort with few responders, went into the published TCR repertoire comparisons. Tumor material was not accessible, so tumor reactivity was assessed by peptide assays on expanded sorted subsets instead. Diversity was greatest in the DNEG repertoire, PD-1 and DPOS had similar and higher clonality, and TIGIT repertoires had the lowest diversity. Between subsets, repertoires were largely private, with fewer than 8% of TRB clonotypes shared at M1, and the highest sharing was seen between DPOS and TIGIT. Because of limited material, replicates were generally not included when the experiments were performed. The authors pointed out that the cohort included both treatment-naive and previously treated patients, and that this mix could influence the results.

Using a BD FACSAria II cell sorter, four subsets defined by PD-1 and/or TIGIT were sorted from live CD3+CD8+TCRalphabeta+ cells. To characterize how relevant each subset is to anti-PD-1 therapy response, circulating CD8 T cells were sorted into four subsets based on PD-1 and TIGIT expression. Both TCR alpha and TCR beta chains were sequenced from each sorted CD8 T-cell subset. Peripheral blood was drawn before the first anti-PD-1 injection and after two and four injections. PBMCs were immediately isolated by Ficoll gradient centrifugation. Until use, PBMCs were stored frozen in liquid nitrogen in RPMI containing approximately 19% FCS and around 9.2% DMSO. After thawing, PBMCs were stained with a viability dye and with antibodies against CD3, CD8alpha, TCRalphabeta, PD-1 and TIGIT. The RNeasy Kit was used to extract total RNA, and all samples had a RIN greater than 7. This clonotype is large (0.1 to 1%). No cognate antigen has been identified for it. Per-base qualities were not stored, and no clone one base away is much larger.

Sequenced on a NextSeq 500. Starting from roughly 15 ng of total RNA, TCR libraries were made with the QIAseq Immune Repertoire RNA Library Kit, Human TCR Panel. The TCR libraries were sequenced on an Illumina NextSeq using a Mid Output V2 kit and asymmetric 261x41 paired-end reads. Each TCR library was diluted to about 4 nM, after which the TCR libraries were pooled, denatured and loaded at 1.0 pM. Per the authors' processing: The QIAGEN GeneGlobe Data Analysis Center was used to process TCR FASTQ files, and downstream analysis was done in R 3.5.2. Clonality was calculated as one minus the Shannon entropy normalized by the log of the number of unique productive sequences. Within each subset, Fisher exact tests at 5% FDR identified TRA or TRB clonotypes differing in abundance between baseline and M1. Clonotypes with differential abundance were classified as emerging, expanding, contracting or non-expanding/contracting. Morisita's overlap index was used to measure repertoire overlap between patients. The public reads were reanalyzed by TCRdb: fastp trimming at Q25, MiXCR alignment, in-frame beta chains only. Duplicate CDR3 protein sequences are folded into a single record with the most common DNA and genes. These V and J calls rely on TCRdb rather than the paper's analysis. A total of fewer than 2,000 distinct CDR3 sequences appear in this sample, roughly 9.1% of them only once. Jointly, the top ten make up 5% to 5.5% of the sample.

The receptor comes from a human donor with melanoma. The sample was CD8+ T cells from PBMCs, taken at baseline or after one month of anti-PD-1 therapy (not recorded which).

The bases read TGTGCCAGTAGTATAGGATTAGGTTACGAGCAGTACTTC. The translation is CASSIGLGYEQYF. The V and J genes are TRBV19 and TRBJ2-7, with the D gene call left open. The CDR3 goes from the cysteine to the phenylalanine over 13 residues. Of the read, only the CDR3 DNA is kept; its 39 bases are in frame from base 1. CDR1 and CDR2 (LNHDA, SQIVND) derive from the germline V gene (reference sequence). V and J lose 1 base and 4 bases, and a span of 8 bases separates them.